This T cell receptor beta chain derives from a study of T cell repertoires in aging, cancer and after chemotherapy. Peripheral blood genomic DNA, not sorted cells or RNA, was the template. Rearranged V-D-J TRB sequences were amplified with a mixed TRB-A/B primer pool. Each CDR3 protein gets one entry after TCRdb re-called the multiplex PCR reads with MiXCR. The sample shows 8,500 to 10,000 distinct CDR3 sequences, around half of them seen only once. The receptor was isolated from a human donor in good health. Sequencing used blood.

The CDR3 protein is CASRRQGGNYEQYF. In DNA, the CDR3 is TGTGCCAGCAGACGACAGGGGGGCAACTACGAGCAGTACTTC. V and J are TRBV6-5 and TRBJ2-7; 9 bases line up with TRBD1. The CDR3 spans 14 residues. Germline V gives CDR1 MNHEY, CDR2 SVGAGI. The V segment lost 6 bases and the J segment 3 bases; nucleotides outside the gene matches: 6.